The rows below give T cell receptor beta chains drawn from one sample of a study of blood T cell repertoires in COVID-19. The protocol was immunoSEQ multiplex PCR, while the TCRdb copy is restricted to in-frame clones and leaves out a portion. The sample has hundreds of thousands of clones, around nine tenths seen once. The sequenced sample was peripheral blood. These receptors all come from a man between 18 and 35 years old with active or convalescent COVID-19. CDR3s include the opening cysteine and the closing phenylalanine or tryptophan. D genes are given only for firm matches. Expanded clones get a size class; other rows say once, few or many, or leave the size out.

CDR3 DNA: TGTGCCAGCAGCCCCCTCGGGACAGCATCCCAAGAGACCCAGTACTTC
CDR3 protein: CASSPLGTASQETQYF
D gene: TRBD1
V gene: TRBV7-8
J gene: TRBJ2-5
clone size: NA

CDR3 DNA: TGTGCCAGCTCATCGAAGACAGGGAGCACAGATACGCAGTATTTT
CDR3 protein: CASSSKTGSTDTQYF
D gene: TRBD1
V gene: TRBV18
J gene: TRBJ2-3
clone size: NA

CDR3 DNA: TGTGCCAGCAGCCCCGGGGTGTCTGACTACGAGCAGTACTTC
CDR3 protein: CASSPGVSDYEQYF
D gene: NA
V gene: TRBV9
J gene: TRBJ2-7
clone size: NA

CDR3 DNA: TGCGCCAGCAGCTTGACCGGGACAGGGGGTCTCAATGAGCAGTTCTTC
CDR3 protein: CASSLTGTGGLNEQFF
D gene: TRBD1
V gene: TRBV5-1
J gene: TRBJ2-1
clone size: NA

CDR3 DNA: TGTGCCAGCAGCCAAGACCCCCAGGGTAACGAGCAGTACTTC
CDR3 protein: CASSQDPQGNEQYF
D gene: NA
V gene: TRBV4-2
J gene: TRBJ2-7
clone size: NA

CDR3 DNA: TGTGCCAGTAGTGTTGTCCCGGGACAGGGGGCTGGGGGGAACACTGAAGCTTTCTTT
CDR3 protein: CASSVVPGQGAGGNTEAFF
D gene: TRBD1
V gene: TRBV19
J gene: TRBJ1-1
clone size: once

CDR3 DNA: TGTGCCAGCTCACCACCTTCGGGGTTTACCTACGAGCAGTACTTC
CDR3 protein: CASSPPSGFTYEQYF
D gene: NA
V gene: TRBV18
J gene: TRBJ2-7
clone size: few

CDR3 DNA: TGTGCCAGTCTATCCTCACTAGCGGGAGGACCCAATTCTTTT
CDR3 protein: CASLSSLAGGPNSF
D gene: TRBD2
V gene: TRBV28
J gene: TRBJ2-3
clone size: NA

CDR3 DNA: TGTGCCAGTAGTCTACAGGGGGCGGGCTATGGCTACACCTTC
CDR3 protein: CASSLQGAGYGYTF
D gene: TRBD1
V gene: TRBV19
J gene: TRBJ1-2
clone size: NA

CDR3 DNA: TGTGCCAGCTCAACGACACCCCTCCGCGACACTGAAGCTTTCTTT
CDR3 protein: CASSTTPLRDTEAFF
D gene: NA
V gene: TRBV18
J gene: TRBJ1-1
clone size: NA

CDR3 DNA: TGTGCCAGCAGCTTAGAACAAAGAAACACCATATATTTT
CDR3 protein: CASSLEQRNTIYF
D gene: NA
V gene: TRBV5-4
J gene: TRBJ1-3
clone size: NA

CDR3 DNA: TGTGCTAGCACACCCACGACAGGGAACCAAGAGACCCAGTACTTC
CDR3 protein: CASTPTTGNQETQYF
D gene: TRBD1
V gene: TRBV7-7
J gene: TRBJ2-5
clone size: NA

CDR3 DNA: TGTGCCAGCCAGGAGGGCGGGAGCGGGAATGAGCAGTTCTTC
CDR3 protein: CASQEGGSGNEQFF
D gene: TRBD2
V gene: TRBV27
J gene: TRBJ2-1
clone size: NA

CDR3 DNA: TGTGCCAGCAGCCTTAGACAAGGCACAGATACGCAGTATTTT
CDR3 protein: CASSLRQGTDTQYF
D gene: NA
V gene: TRBV7-9
J gene: TRBJ2-3
clone size: NA